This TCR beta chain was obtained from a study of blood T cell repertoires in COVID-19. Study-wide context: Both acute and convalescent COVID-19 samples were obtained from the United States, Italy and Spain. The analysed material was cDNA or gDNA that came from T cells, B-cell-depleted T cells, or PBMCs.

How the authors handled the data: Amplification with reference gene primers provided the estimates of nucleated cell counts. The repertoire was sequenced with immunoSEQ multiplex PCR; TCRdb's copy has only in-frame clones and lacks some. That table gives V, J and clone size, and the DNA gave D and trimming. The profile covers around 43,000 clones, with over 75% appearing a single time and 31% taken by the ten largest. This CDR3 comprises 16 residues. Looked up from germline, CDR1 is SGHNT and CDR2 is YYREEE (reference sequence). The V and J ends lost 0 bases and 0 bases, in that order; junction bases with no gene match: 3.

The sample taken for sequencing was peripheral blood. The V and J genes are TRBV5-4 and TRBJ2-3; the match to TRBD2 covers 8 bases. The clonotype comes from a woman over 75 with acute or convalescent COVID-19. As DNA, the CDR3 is TGTGCCAGCAGCTTGGGACTAGCGCGGAGCACAGATACGCAGTATTTT. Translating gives CASSLGLARSTDTQYF.